This TCR beta chain is drawn from a study of blood T cell repertoires in COVID-19. Study as a whole: Sites across the United States, Italy and Spain contributed samples from acute and convalescent COVID-19.

As handled by the study authors: Estimated nucleated cell counts came from reference gene primer amplification. Measured with immunoSEQ multiplex PCR; TCRdb has only the in-frame clones, and not every one. That table gives V, J and clone size, and the DNA gave D and trimming. In the table there are 300,000 to 350,000 clones, 80% to 90% of which are singletons. Seattle patients were enrolled during active infection and followed longitudinally. Trimming removed 10 bases from V and 0 bases from J; junction bases left unmatched: 3. Germline CDR1 and CDR2: SNHLY and FYNNEI. The CDR3 covers 13 residues. The sample holds a few counts of this clone.

This TCR came from a young man with COVID-19, enrolled during active disease. The chain has TRBV2 and TRBJ1-3; 7 positions match TRBD1. What was sequenced was peripheral blood. The CDR3 loop reads CAIGTASGNTIYF. CDR3 DNA sequence: TGTGCCATCGGGACAGCCTCTGGAAACACCATATATTTT.